These T cell receptor beta chains were read from a single sample in a study of OX40 agonist ivuxolimab in advanced cancers. Sequenced by immunoSEQ multiplex PCR; TCRdb stores in-frame clones only, minus some. The data show roughly 92,000 clones, around 87% seen once. Sequences were derived from CD4+ or CD8+ T cells sorted from blood, sampled in a trial of the OX40 agonist ivuxolimab. The receptors stem from an adult with an advanced solid tumor such as melanoma, head and neck, liver or kidney cancer. Both conserved end residues are part of each CDR3. The order of the fields is J gene, V gene, D gene, clone size, CDR3 DNA, CDR3 protein. A D gene is named only where the DNA matches it firmly. Size tells how often a clone was seen (once, few, many) or the class of an expanded clone, and some rows leave it out.

>TRBJ2-1|TRBV19|TRBD2|.
TGTGCCAGTAGCCAAAGCGGGAGTTTCTACAATGAGCAGTTCTTC
CASSQSGSFYNEQFF
>TRBJ2-7|TRBV18|TRBD1|.
TGTGCCAGGACGACAGGGGCCTTCTCCGAGCAGTACTTC
CARTTGAFSEQYF
>TRBJ2-5|TRBV10-3|.|.
TGTGCCATCAGTGAGTCACTCCAAGGGGAGACCCAGTACTTC
CAISESLQGETQYF
>TRBJ2-7|TRBV15|TRBD1|.
TGTGCCACCAGTGCCCTCGGGTTAAGTCCGGGACAGGGAATGAGAAATTCCTACGAGCAGTACTTC
CATSALGLSPGQGMRNSYEQYF
>TRBJ2-2|TRBV5-1|TRBD2|.
TGCGCCAGCAGCTTGGCCCTAGCGGGGTACAGCGGGGAGCTGTTTTTT
CASSLALAGYSGELFF
>TRBJ2-3|TRBV29-1|.|.
TGCAGCGGAACTCAGGCCTCTAGCACAGATACGCAGTATTTT
CSGTQASSTDTQYF
>TRBJ2-3|TRBV30|TRBD2|.
TGTGCCTGGAGTGGGTATAGCGGGAGATCAGATACGCAGTATTTT
CAWSGYSGRSDTQYF
>TRBJ1-1|TRBV9|.|.
TGTGCCAGCAGCGTAGATCAGGGGAACACTGAAGCTTTCTTT
CASSVDQGNTEAFF
>TRBJ2-7|TRBV19|.|.
TGTGCCAGTAGTAAAGGGGACTACGAGCAGTACTTC
CASSKGDYEQYF
>TRBJ1-3|TRBV27|TRBD1|once
TGTGCCAGCAGTTCTATACCGGGGACAGTGTACACCATATATTTT
CASSSIPGTVYTIYF
>TRBJ2-7|TRBV7-2|TRBD2|.
TGTGCCAGCAGCTGGGGACTAGCGGGGCCAGGGAGGAACGAGCAGTACTTC
CASSWGLAGPGRNEQYF
>TRBJ1-3|TRBV2|.|few
TGTGCCAGCGGCCGGGACCTCGGAAACACCATATATTTT
CASGRDLGNTIYF
>TRBJ2-3|TRBV14|.|.
TGTGCCAGCAGCCTATTCGGAGGAAGCACAGATACGCAGTATTTT
CASSLFGGSTDTQYF
>TRBJ2-1|TRBV7-8|TRBD2|.
TGTGCCAGCAGCAAACTAGCGGGGGACTACAATGAGCAGTTCTTC
CASSKLAGDYNEQFF
>TRBJ2-7|TRBV7-8|.|.
TGTGCCAGCAGCGAAGGGAGAACCACCTACGAGCAGTACTTC
CASSEGRTTYEQYF